The 14 T cell receptor beta chains below come from one sample, sequenced in a study of shared T cell receptors in the human thymus. Sequencing used immunoSEQ multiplex PCR; TCRdb keeps in-frame clones, though not all of them. Of around 68,000 clones listed, about 95% were seen once; the top ten hold around 0.035%. The sequencing sample was made of thymocytes. The receptor source for this set is a human donor.

The chain carries TRBV4-1 and TRBJ2-3, with TRBD1 matching 7 bases. The V and J ends lost 5 bases and 0 bases, in that order; junction bases with no gene match: 11. The CDR3 spans 17 residues. Germline CDR1 MGHRA, CDR2 YSYEKL. The CDR3 is CASSNRSPGQSTDTQYF. CDR3 nucleotides: TGCGCCAGCAGCAACCGGTCTCCGGGACAGAGCACAGATACGCAGTATTTT.

This rearrangement joins TRBV4-3 to TRBJ1-5; 12 bases fit TRBD1. CDR1 and CDR2 from the germline V gene are LGHNA and YSLEER. This CDR3 is 17 amino acids long. The V and J ends lost 4 bases and 3 bases, in that order; junction bases with no gene match: 7. The CDR3 loop reads CASSRDRGPGPNQPQHF. The DNA of the CDR3 is TGCGCCAGCAGCCGGGACAGGGGGCCTGGTCCCAATCAGCCCCAGCATTTT.

The CDR3 DNA reads TGTGCCAGCAGCCCAAAAACGGGGACAGCGTACTACGAGCAGTACTTC. It codes for CASSPKTGTAYYEQYF. The chain recombines TRBV14 with TRBJ2-7, with 7 positions matching TRBD1. V dropped 4 bases and J dropped 3; count of bases not matched to a gene: 12. CDR1 is SGHDN, CDR2 FVKESK, per germline. CDR3 length: 16 residues.

The V gene is TRBV6-5, the J gene TRBJ2-7, with TRBD1 identical over 7 bases. CDR3 length equals 14 residues. J was trimmed by 0 bases and V by 8 bases; bases with no gene match: 7. The germline gives CDR1 MNHEY, CDR2 SVGAGI. CDR3 region: CASYPGQSSYEQYF. For the CDR3, the DNA is TGTGCCAGCTACCCGGGACAGAGCTCCTACGAGCAGTACTTC.

The chain joins TRBV6-1 to TRBJ1-1; D is possibly TRBD1 (6 bases). Germline CDR1 and CDR2: MNHNS and SASEGT. The CDR3 has 14 residues. V was clipped by 10 bases and J by 3 bases, with 18 bases between them. CDR3 sequence reads: CATFGTQRDTEAFF. For the CDR3, the DNA is TGTGCCACCTTTGGGACACAGAGGGACACTGAAGCTTTCTTT.

The rearrangement joins TRBV7-2 to TRBJ2-5; 9 bases are shared with TRBD1. CDR1 SGHTA and CDR2 FQGNSA come from the germline V gene. CDR3 size: 14 residues. With 8 bases clipped from V and 3 bases from J, the junction kept 7 bases outside the gene matches. The CDR3 reads CASAGTGKEETQYF. DNA for the CDR3: TGTGCCAGCGCCGGGACAGGGAAGGAAGAGACCCAGTACTTC.

The rearrangement joins TRBV30 to TRBJ2-6; D is ambiguous. CDR1 GTSNPN and CDR2 SVGIG come from the germline V gene (reference sequence). The CDR3 length is 18 residues. V was pared by 2 bases and J by 0 bases, with 17 bases between. The CDR3 region has the DNA TGTGCCTGGAGTCCCCCTCGGACCGAGGACTCTGGGGCCAACGTCCTGACTTTC. Its protein is CAWSPPRTEDSGANVLTF.

This sequence joins TRBV30 and TRBJ2-5, with D possibly being TRBD1 (5 bases). The CDR3 is made up of 16 amino acids. V lost 5 bases, J lost 4 bases, and 23 bases lay in between. Germline V gene data show CDR1 as GTSNPN and CDR2 as SVGIG (reference sequence). The CDR3 nucleotides are TGTGCCTGGGCTGGCAGGGTCCATGACATCGGAGAGACCCAGTACTTC. It yields the protein CAWAGRVHDIGETQYF.

This chain connects TRBV14 to TRBJ2-1; TRBD1 matches at 7 bases. This CDR3 spans 22 amino acids. Germline V gene sequence: CDR1 SGHDN, CDR2 FVKESK. After removal of 2 bases from V and 1 base from J, the junction contained 23 bases not matched to a gene. This chain's CDR3 is CASSQLGDYPTGPLRSYNEQFF. The CDR3 DNA is TGTGCCAGCAGCCAATTGGGTGATTACCCGACAGGGCCCCTACGGTCCTACAATGAGCAGTTCTTC. The complete variable domain, with remaining parts taken from reference TRBV14 and TRBJ2-1, reads EAGVTQFPSHSVIEKGQTVTLRCDPISGHDNLYWYRRVMGKEIKFLLHFVKESKQDESGMPNNRFLAERTGGTYSTLKVQPAELEDSGVYFCASSQLGDYPTGPLRSYNEQFFGPGTRLTVL.

This clone is a singleton in its sample. The J gene is TRBJ2-3, the V gene TRBV30; perhaps TRBD1 as D (6 bases). V lost 5 bases and J 6 bases, leaving 21 bases between the germline ends. The CDR3 sequence is 15 residues long. Germline lookup yields CDR1 GTSNPN and CDR2 SVGIG (reference sequence). CDR3 DNA: TGTGCCTGGGAGGGGGATATCCCTCAAAGGGATACGCAGTATTTT. The encoded protein is CAWEGDIPQRDTQYF.

The chain joins TRBV11-3 to TRBJ1-1; the D gene is possibly TRBD1 (5 bases). CDR1 is SGHNT and CDR2 is YENEEA in the germline V gene. The V end was cut by 3 bases, the J end by 5 bases, with 10 bases between. The CDR3 consists of 13 residues. The CDR3 here is CASSLAGGTEAFF. As DNA, the CDR3 is TGTGCCAGCAGCTTGGCGGGGGGGACTGAAGCTTTCTTT.

This sequence joins TRBV4-3 and TRBJ2-1, with 10 bases matching TRBD1. This CDR3 spans 18 amino acids. The ends lost 0 bases at V and 13 bases at J; junction bases unmatched: 18. Germline CDR1 LGHNA, CDR2 YSLEER. The chain's CDR3 is CASSQDFREGDRGRPQFF. DNA for the CDR3: TGCGCCAGCAGCCAAGACTTTAGAGAGGGCGACAGGGGGCGACCCCAGTTCTTC.

The rearrangement uses TRBV11-2 and TRBJ1-2; D ambiguous. Germline-derived CDR1 and CDR2 are SGHAT and FQNNGV. V was cut by 5 bases and J by 7 bases, with 17 bases left in between. The CDR3 loop spans 14 amino acids. The CDR3 bases are TGTGCCAGCAGCCCCGGTCGGGGAGAGGGTGGCTACACCTTC. This encodes CASSPGRGEGGYTF.

The CDR3 sequence is CASSRHRFRVGYTF. The CDR3 DNA reads as TGTGCCAGCAGCCGTCACAGGTTTCGCGTCGGCTACACCTTC. The chain recombines TRBV6-5 with TRBJ1-2; perhaps TRBD1 as D (5 bases). CDR1 and CDR2 from the germline V gene are MNHEY and SVGAGI. Trimming shortened V by 6 bases and J by 8 bases, and 19 bases separated the two germline ends. This CDR3 has 14 residues.